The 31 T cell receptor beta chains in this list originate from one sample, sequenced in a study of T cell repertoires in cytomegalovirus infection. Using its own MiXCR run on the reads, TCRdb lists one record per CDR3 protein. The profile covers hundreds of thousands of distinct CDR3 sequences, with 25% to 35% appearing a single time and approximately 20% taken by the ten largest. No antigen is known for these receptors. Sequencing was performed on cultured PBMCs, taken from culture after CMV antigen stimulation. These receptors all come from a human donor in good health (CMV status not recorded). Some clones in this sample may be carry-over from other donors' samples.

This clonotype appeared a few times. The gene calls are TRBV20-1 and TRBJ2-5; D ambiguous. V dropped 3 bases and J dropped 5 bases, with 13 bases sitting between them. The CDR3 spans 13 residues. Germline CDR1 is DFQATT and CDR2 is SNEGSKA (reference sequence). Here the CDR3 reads CSARGTYPETQYF. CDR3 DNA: TGCAGTGCTAGGGGTACCTACCCGGAGACCCAGTACTTC.

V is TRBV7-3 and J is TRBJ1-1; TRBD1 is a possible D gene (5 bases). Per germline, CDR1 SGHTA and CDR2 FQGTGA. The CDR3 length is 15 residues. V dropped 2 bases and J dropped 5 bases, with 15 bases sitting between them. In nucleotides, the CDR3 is TGTGCCAGCAGCTTAGCTTTCTCGGGGCGGACTGAAGCTTTCTTT. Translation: CASSLAFSGRTEAFF. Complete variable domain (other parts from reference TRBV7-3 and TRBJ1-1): GAGVSQTPSNKVTEKGKYVELRCDPISGHTALYWYRQSLGQGPEFLIYFQGTGAADDSGLPNDRFFAVRPEGSVSTLKIQRTERGDSAVYLCASSLAFSGRTEAFFGQGTRLTVV.

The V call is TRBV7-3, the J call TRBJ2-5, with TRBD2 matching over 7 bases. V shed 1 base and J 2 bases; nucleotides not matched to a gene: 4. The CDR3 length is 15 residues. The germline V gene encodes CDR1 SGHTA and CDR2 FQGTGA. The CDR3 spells CASSLMAGVQETQYF. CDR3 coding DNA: TGTGCCAGCAGCTTAATGGCGGGAGTGCAAGAGACCCAGTACTTC.

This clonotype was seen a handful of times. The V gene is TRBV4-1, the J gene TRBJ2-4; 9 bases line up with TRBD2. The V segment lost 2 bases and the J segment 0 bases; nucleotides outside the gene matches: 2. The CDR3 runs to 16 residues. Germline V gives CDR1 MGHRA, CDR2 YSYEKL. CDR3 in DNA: TGCGCCAGCAGCCAACCTAGCGGGATAGCCAAAAACATTCAGTACTTC. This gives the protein CASSQPSGIAKNIQYF.

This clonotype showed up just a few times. CDR3 protein: CASMRSSGIEQFF. CDR3 coding DNA: TGTGCCAGCATGCGGTCTTCTGGAATCGAGCAGTTCTTC. This chain links TRBV5-6 with TRBJ2-1, with D unresolved. The CDR3 runs 13 residues. The germline CDR1 and CDR2 sequences are SGHDT and YYEEEE. V lost 6 bases to trimming and J lost 10 bases, with 17 bases between them.

CDR3: CASSPGGRDEQFF. The CDR3 bases are TGTGCCAGCAGCCCCGGGGGAAGAGATGAGCAGTTCTTC. This chain uses TRBV14 with TRBJ2-1; D is possibly TRBD2 (6 bases). In germline, CDR1 is SGHDN, CDR2 FVKESK. The CDR3 length is 13 residues. Between the trimmed V and J ends, which lost 4 bases and 8 bases, there was a span of 12 bases.

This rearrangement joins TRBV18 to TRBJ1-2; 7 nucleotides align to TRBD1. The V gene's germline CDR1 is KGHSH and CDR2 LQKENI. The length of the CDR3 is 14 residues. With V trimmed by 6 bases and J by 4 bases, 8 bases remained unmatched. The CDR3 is CASSPTGIGYGYTF. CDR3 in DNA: TGTGCCAGCTCCCCGACAGGGATAGGCTATGGCTACACCTTC. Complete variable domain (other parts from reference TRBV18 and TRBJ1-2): NAGVMQNPRHLVRRRGQEARLRCSPMKGHSHVYWYRQLPEEGLKFMVYLQKENIIDESGMPKERFSAEFPKEGPSILRIQQVVRGDSAAYFCASSPTGIGYGYTFGSGTRLTVV.

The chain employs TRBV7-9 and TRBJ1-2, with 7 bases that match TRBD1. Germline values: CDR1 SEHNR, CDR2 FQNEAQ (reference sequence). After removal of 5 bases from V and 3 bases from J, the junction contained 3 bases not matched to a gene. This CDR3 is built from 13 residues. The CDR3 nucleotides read TGTGCCAGCAGCCACAGGGGAGACTATGGCTACACCTTC. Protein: CASSHRGDYGYTF.

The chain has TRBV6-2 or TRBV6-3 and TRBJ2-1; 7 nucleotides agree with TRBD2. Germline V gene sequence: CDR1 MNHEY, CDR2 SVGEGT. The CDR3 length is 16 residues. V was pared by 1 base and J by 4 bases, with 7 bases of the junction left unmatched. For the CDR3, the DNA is TGTGCCAGCAGTTACTACCAGCGGGGCTTTTACAATGAGCAGTTCTTC. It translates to CASSYYQRGFYNEQFF.

The CDR3 protein is CATSDLASGDTDTQYF. The CDR3 DNA reads as TGTGCCACCAGTGATTTGGCTAGCGGGGACACAGATACGCAGTATTTT. The chain joins TRBV24-1 to TRBJ2-3, with TRBD2 matching over 9 bases. The CDR3 is 16 amino acids. Germline V gives CDR1 KGHDR, CDR2 SFDVKD. The ends lost 0 bases at V and 2 bases at J; junction bases unmatched: 2.

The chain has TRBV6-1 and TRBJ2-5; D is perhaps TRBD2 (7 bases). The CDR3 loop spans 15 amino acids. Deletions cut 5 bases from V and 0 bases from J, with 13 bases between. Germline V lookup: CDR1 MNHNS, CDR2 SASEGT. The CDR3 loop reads CASSPGGRYQETQYF. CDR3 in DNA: TGTGCCAGCAGTCCGGGGGGCCGGTACCAAGAGACCCAGTACTTC.

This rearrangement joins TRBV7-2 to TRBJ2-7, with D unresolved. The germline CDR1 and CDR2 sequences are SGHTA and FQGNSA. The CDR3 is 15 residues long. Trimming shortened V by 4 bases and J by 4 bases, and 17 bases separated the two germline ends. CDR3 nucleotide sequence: TGTGCCAGCAGCTCCCCCGGGCTTCAGAATTACGAGCAGTACTTC. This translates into CASSSPGLQNYEQYF.

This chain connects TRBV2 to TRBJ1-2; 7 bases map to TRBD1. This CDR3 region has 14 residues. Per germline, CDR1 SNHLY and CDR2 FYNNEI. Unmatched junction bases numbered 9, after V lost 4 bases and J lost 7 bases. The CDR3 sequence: CASSGGGGSRGYTF. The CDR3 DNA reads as TGTGCCAGCAGTGGGGGAGGGGGCTCGCGTGGCTACACCTTC.

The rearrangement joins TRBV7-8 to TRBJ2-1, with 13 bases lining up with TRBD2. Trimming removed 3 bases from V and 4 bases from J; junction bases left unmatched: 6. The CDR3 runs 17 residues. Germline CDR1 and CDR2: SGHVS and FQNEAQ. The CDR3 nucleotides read TGTGCCAGCAGCTTCGGGACTAGCGGGAACTTATACAATGAGCAGTTCTTC. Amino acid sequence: CASSFGTSGNLYNEQFF.

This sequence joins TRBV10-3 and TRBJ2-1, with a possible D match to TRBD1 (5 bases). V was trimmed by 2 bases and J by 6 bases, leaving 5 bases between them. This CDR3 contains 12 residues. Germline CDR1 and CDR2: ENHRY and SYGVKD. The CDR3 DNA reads TGTGCCATCAGTGAGGACAGCAATGAGCAGTTCTTC. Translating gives CAISEDSNEQFF.

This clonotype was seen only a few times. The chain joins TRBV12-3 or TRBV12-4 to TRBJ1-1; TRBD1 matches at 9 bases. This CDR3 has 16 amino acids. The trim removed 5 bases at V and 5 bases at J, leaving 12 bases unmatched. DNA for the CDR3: TGTGCCAGCAGTCGGGACAGGGTACCCGTGGGTACTGAAGCTTTCTTT. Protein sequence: CASSRDRVPVGTEAFF.

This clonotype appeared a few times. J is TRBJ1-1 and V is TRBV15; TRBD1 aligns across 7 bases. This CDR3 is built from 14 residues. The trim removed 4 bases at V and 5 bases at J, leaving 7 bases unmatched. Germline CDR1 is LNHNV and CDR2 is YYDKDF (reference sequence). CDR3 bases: TGTGCCACCAGCAAATCGACAGGGAATACTGAAGCTTTCTTT. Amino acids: CATSKSTGNTEAFF.

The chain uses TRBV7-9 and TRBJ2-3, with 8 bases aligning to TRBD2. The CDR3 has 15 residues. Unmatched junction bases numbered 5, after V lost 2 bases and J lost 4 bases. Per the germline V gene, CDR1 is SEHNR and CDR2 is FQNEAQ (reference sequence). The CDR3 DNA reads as TGTGCCAGCAGCTTAACGGGAGGGCCCCCAGATACGCAGTATTTT. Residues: CASSLTGGPPDTQYF. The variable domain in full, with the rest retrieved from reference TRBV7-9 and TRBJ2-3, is DTGVSQNPRHKITKRGQNVTFRCDPISEHNRLYWYRQTLGQGPEFLTYFQNEAQLEKSRLLSDRFSAERPKGSFSTLEIQRTEQGDSAMYLCASSLTGGPPDTQYFGPGTRLTVL.

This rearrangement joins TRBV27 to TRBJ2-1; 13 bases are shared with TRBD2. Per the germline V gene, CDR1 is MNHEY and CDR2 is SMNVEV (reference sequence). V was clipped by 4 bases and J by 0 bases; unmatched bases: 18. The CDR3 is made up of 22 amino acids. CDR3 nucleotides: TGTGCCAGCAGTTCCCAACCCCTCACTAGCGGGAGGGCCCCAAGCTCCTACAATGAGCAGTTCTTC. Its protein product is CASSSQPLTSGRAPSSYNEQFF.

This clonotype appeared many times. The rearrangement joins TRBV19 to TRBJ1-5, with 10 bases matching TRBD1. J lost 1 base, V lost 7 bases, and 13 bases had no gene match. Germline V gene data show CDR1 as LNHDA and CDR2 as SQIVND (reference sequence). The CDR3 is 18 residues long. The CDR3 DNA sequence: TGTGCCAGTACCGGGACAGGGGCGCTATTAGCGAGCAATCAGCCCCAGCATTTT. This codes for CASTGTGALLASNQPQHF.

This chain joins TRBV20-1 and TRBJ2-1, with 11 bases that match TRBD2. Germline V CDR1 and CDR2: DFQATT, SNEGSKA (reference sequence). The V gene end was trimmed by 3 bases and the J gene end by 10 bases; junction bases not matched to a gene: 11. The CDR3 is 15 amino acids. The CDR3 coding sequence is TGCAGTGCTAGTGGGTCAACTAGCGGGAGAGGGGAGCAGTTCTTC. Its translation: CSASGSTSGRGEQFF.

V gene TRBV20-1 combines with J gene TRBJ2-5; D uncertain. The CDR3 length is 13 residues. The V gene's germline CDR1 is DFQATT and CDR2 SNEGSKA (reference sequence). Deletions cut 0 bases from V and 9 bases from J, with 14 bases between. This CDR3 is CSARDRIPRAQYF. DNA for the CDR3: TGCAGTGCTAGAGATCGAATACCCCGGGCCCAGTACTTC.

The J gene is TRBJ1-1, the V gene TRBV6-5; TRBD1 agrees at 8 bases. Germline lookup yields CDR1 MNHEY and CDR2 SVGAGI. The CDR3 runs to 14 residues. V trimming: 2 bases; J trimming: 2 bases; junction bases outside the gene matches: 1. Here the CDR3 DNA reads TGTGCCAGCAGTTACCCAGGGGGCAACACTGAAGCTTTCTTT. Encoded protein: CASSYPGGNTEAFF.

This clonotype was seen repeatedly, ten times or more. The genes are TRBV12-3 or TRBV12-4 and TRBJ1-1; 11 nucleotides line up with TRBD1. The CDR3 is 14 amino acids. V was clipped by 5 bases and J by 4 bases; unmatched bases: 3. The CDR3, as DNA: TGTGCCAGCAGTCCCGGGACAGGGGGCACTGAAGCTTTCTTT. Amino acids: CASSPGTGGTEAFF.

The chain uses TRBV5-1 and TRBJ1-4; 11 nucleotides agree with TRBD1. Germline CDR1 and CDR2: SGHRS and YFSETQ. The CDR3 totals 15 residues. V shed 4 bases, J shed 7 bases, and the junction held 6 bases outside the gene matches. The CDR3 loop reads CASSRTGGIFEKLFF. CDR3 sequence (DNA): TGCGCCAGCAGCCGGACAGGGGGCATATTTGAAAAACTGTTTTTT.

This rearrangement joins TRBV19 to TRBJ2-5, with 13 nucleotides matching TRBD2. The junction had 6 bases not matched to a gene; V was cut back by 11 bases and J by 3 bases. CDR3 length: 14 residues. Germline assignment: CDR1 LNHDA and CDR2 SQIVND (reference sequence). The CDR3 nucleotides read TGTGCCCACGGGACTAGCGGGACAGAAGAGACCCAGTACTTC. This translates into CAHGTSGTEETQYF.

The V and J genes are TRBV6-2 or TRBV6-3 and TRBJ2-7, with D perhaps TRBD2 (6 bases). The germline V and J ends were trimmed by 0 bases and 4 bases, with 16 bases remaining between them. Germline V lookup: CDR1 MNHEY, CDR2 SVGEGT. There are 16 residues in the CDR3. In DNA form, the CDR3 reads TGTGCCAGCAGTTACTCTGACGTCGGGACTCCTTACGAGCAGTACTTC. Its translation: CASSYSDVGTPYEQYF.

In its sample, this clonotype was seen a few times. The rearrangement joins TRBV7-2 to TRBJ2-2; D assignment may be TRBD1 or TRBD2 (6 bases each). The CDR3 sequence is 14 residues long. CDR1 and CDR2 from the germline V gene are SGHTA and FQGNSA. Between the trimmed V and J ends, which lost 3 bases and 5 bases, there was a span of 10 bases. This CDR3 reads CASSFGGGTGELFF. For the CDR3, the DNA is TGTGCCAGCAGCTTCGGAGGGGGTACCGGGGAGCTGTTTTTT. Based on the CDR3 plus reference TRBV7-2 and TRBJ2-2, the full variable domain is GAGVSQSPSNKVTEKGKDVELRCDPISGHTALYWYRQSLGQGLEFLIYFQGNSAPDKSGLPSDRFSAERTGGSVSTLTIQRTQQEDSAVYLCASSFGGGTGELFFGEGSRLTVL.

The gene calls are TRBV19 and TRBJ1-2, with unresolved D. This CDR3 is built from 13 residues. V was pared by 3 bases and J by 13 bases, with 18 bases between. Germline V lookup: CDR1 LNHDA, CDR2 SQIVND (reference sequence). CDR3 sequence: CASSMGWSQALTF. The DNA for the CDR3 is TGTGCCAGTAGTATGGGCTGGAGCCAAGCTCTCACCTTC.

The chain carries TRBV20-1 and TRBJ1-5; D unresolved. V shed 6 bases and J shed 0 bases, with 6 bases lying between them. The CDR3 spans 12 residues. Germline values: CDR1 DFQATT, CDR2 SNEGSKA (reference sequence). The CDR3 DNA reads TGCAGTGCCCGATTTAGCAATCAGCCCCAGCATTTT. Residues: CSARFSNQPQHF.

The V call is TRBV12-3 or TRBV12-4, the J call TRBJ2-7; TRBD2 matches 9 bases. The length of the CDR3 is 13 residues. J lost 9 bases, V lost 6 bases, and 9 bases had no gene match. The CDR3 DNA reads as TGTGCCAGCAGGGCTAGCGGGATAGGGTGGCAGTACTTC. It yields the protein CASRASGIGWQYF.